A single sample is the source of the 15 T cell receptor beta chains below, sequenced in a study of healthy donors' naive CD4 and CD8 T cells. A linear amplification protocol produced the TCR libraries from about 450 ng of total RNA. In TCRdb, the reads were re-called with MiXCR into one record per CDR3 protein. The data contain some 190,000 distinct CDR3 sequences, around 70% of them seen just once; the ten biggest clones take up less than 2.5%. Sequences were obtained from naive CD4+ and CD8+ T cells sorted from blood, pooled from several donors. The source is a pool of human donors in good health; the sample pools cells from several healthy donors.

The gene calls are TRBV6-5 and TRBJ2-1; D may be TRBD1 (5 bases). The germline gives CDR1 MNHEY, CDR2 SVGAGI. The V and J ends lost 5 bases and 4 bases respectively, with 9 bases between them. CDR3 size: 13 residues. CDR3: CASSTRVYNEQFF. The CDR3 DNA sequence: TGTGCCAGCAGTACCAGGGTTTACAATGAGCAGTTCTTC.

This chain connects TRBV5-5 to TRBJ2-1, with TRBD1 as a possible D gene (7 bases). CDR3 size: 14 residues. The V and J ends lost 4 bases and 6 bases respectively, with 14 bases between them. Germline V gives CDR1 SGHKS, CDR2 YYEKEE (reference sequence). For the CDR3, the DNA is TGTGCCAGCAGCCCGACAGGGAGGTCCAATGAGCAGTTCTTC. Translating gives CASSPTGRSNEQFF.

V and J are TRBV6-5 and TRBJ1-1; tentative D call: TRBD1 (5 bases). From germline, CDR1 is MNHEY and CDR2 SVGAGI. CDR3 length: 15 amino acids. V shed 5 bases and J shed 1 base, with 14 bases lying between them. The CDR3 loop reads CASSPQGLSNTEAFF. The CDR3 bases are TGTGCCAGCAGTCCCCAGGGTCTCTCGAACACTGAAGCTTTCTTT.

This clonotype was seen only a few times. The J gene is TRBJ1-3, the V gene TRBV29-1; D not resolved. Deletions cut 4 bases from V and 1 base from J, with 2 bases between. This CDR3 comprises 11 residues. Germline V CDR1 and CDR2: SQVTM, ANQGSEA. CDR3 nucleotide sequence: TGCAGCGTTGTTTCTGGAAACACCATATATTTT. Its protein product is CSVVSGNTIYF.

This chain connects TRBV20-1 to TRBJ2-5; D is uncertain. The CDR3 extends over 12 amino acids. The V end lost 1 base, the J end lost 5 bases, and 8 bases lay between the germline ends. Germline V gene sequence: CDR1 DFQATT, CDR2 SNEGSKA (reference sequence). This CDR3 is CSARVGWETQYF. The DNA for the CDR3 is TGCAGTGCTAGAGTCGGGTGGGAGACCCAGTACTTC.

In its sample, this clonotype was seen a few times. V usage is TRBV29-1 and J usage is TRBJ2-1, with 13 positions matching TRBD2. Germline lookup yields CDR1 SQVTM and CDR2 ANQGSEA. This CDR3 comprises 14 residues. The junction had 6 bases not matched to a gene; V was cut back by 7 bases and J by 6 bases. This CDR3 reads CSALTSGRINEQFF. The CDR3 DNA reads TGCAGCGCCTTGACTAGCGGGAGGATCAATGAGCAGTTCTTC.

This clonotype occurred once. The chain uses TRBV6-2 or TRBV6-3 and TRBJ2-7; the match to TRBD1 covers 7 bases. Looked up from germline, CDR1 is MNHEY and CDR2 is SVGEGT. This CDR3 has 15 residues. V was pared by 5 bases and J by 1 base, with 8 bases of the junction left unmatched. In DNA, the CDR3 is TGTGCCAGCAGTCGCCGAATGGGACAGTCCTACGAGCAGTACTTC. Its protein is CASSRRMGQSYEQYF.

The V call is TRBV29-1, the J call TRBJ1-2; D unresolved. CDR1 is SQVTM and CDR2 is ANQGSEA in the germline V gene. Trimming shortened V by 7 bases and J by 4 bases, and 19 bases separated the two germline ends. The CDR3 spans 14 residues. The CDR3 DNA is TGCAGCGCCGAAGATGACAAAGTCCCCTATGGCTACACCTTC. Protein sequence: CSAEDDKVPYGYTF.

The chain uses TRBV29-1 and TRBJ2-7, with D possibly being TRBD2 (6 bases). The germline gives CDR1 SQVTM, CDR2 ANQGSEA. The CDR3 length is 13 residues. Trimming pared 7 bases from V and 4 bases from J, leaving 17 bases between. The CDR3 here is CSAISSVTYEQYF. The CDR3 DNA follows: TGCAGCGCTATATCTAGCGTGACTTACGAGCAGTACTTC.

The V and J genes are TRBV29-1 and TRBJ2-5, with 8 positions matching TRBD2. The CDR3 extends over 13 amino acids. CDR1 is SQVTM and CDR2 is ANQGSEA in the germline V gene. V lost 7 bases and J lost 2; bases outside the gene matches: 6. CDR3 DNA: TGCAGCGCCGCCACTAGCGGACAAGAGACCCAGTACTTC. This gives the protein CSAATSGQETQYF.

V gene TRBV12-3 or TRBV12-4 combines with J gene TRBJ2-5; D not certain. Trimming removed 3 bases at V and 7 bases at J, with 12 bases between. The length of the CDR3 is 13 residues. This CDR3 reads CASSFETVRTQYF. The CDR3 bases are TGTGCCAGCAGTTTTGAAACTGTGCGGACCCAGTACTTC.

The chain links TRBV29-1 to TRBJ2-5, with D unclear. Germline V CDR1 and CDR2: SQVTM, ANQGSEA. The CDR3 sequence is 12 residues long. V was pared by 4 bases and J by 2 bases, with 8 bases between. The CDR3 sequence: CSVAQSQETQYF. The CDR3 nucleotides read TGCAGCGTTGCCCAATCTCAAGAGACCCAGTACTTC.

The gene calls are TRBV6-6 and TRBJ2-1; 12 nucleotides match TRBD2. This CDR3 is 17 amino acids long. V lost 7 bases to trimming and J lost 4 bases; unmatched junction nucleotides: 11. In germline, CDR1 is MNHNY, CDR2 SVGAGI (reference sequence). The CDR3, as DNA: TGTGCCAGCATAGGGACCGGACTAGCGGGACTGTACAATGAGCAGTTCTTC. Translated, it gives CASIGTGLAGLYNEQFF.

The chain has TRBV18 and TRBJ2-5; D is perhaps TRBD1 (6 bases). The CDR3 loop spans 15 amino acids. Trimming removed 0 bases at V and 4 bases at J, with 12 bases between. The germline V gene encodes CDR1 KGHSH and CDR2 LQKENI. CDR3 sequence reads: CASSPPGRGRETQYF. For the CDR3, the DNA is TGTGCCAGCTCACCACCCGGCAGGGGTCGAGAGACCCAGTACTTC.

This chain connects TRBV12-3 or TRBV12-4 to TRBJ2-1; D gene unclear. There are 13 residues in the CDR3. Trimming left V 4 bases short and J 8 bases short, with 12 bases between. The CDR3 DNA sequence: TGTGCCAGCAGTTCCTATAGGGCCGATGAGCAGTTCTTC. Amino acids: CASSSYRADEQFF.